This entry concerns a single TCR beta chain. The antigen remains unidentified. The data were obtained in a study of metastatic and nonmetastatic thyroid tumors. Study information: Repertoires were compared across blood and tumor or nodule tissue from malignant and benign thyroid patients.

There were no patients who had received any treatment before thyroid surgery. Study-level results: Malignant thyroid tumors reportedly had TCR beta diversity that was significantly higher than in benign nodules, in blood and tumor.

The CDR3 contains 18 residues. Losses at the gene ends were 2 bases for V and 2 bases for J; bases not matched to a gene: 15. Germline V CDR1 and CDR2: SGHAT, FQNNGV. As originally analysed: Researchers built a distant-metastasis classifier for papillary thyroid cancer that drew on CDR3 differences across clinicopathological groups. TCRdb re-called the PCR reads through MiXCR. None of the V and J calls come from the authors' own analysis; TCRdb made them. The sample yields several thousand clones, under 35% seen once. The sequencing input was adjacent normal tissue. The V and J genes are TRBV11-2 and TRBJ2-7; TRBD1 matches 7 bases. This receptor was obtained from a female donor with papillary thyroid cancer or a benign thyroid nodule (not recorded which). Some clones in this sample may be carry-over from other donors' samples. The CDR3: CASSLIPPGQIIPYEQYF. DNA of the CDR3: TGTGCCAGCAGCTTAATACCACCGGGACAGATAATTCCCTACGAGCAGTACTTC. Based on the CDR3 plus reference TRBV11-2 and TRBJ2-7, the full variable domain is EAGVAQSPRYKIIEKRQSVAFWCNPISGHATLYWYQQILGQGPKLLIQFQNNGVVDDSQLPKDRFSAERLKGVDSTLKIQPAKLEDSAVYLCASSLIPPGQIIPYEQYFGPGTRLTVT.